The next 24 T cell receptor beta chains were all read from a single sample in a study of T cells in Graves' hyperthyroidism and ophthalmopathy. Regions amplified from RNA transcripts were the TCR beta CDR3 regions. The HTBI set primed first-round TCR CDR3 RT-PCR. TCRdb used MiXCR to reprocess the multiplex PCR reads, holding one entry per CDR3 protein. Of around 400,000 distinct CDR3 sequences detected, roughly 25% appear once; the ten largest clones hold about 70%. Sequencing input: blood. These receptors all come from a man between 50 and 59 years old with Graves' hyperthyroidism.

This clonotype showed up just a few times. The rearrangement links TRBV30 to TRBJ2-7; D gene uncertain. V lost 2 bases, J lost 5 bases, and 10 bases lay in between. This CDR3 is 12 amino acids long. CDR1 is GTSNPN and CDR2 is SVGIG in the germline V gene (reference sequence). The CDR3 loop reads CAWSISPNEQYF. The CDR3 DNA is TGTGCCTGGAGTATATCCCCCAACGAGCAGTACTTC.

This clonotype was counted only a few times. The chain employs TRBV19 and TRBJ2-3; D ambiguous. The CDR3 runs to 14 residues. Germline CDR1 is LNHDA and CDR2 is SQIVND (reference sequence). The V and J ends lost 1 base and 2 bases respectively, with 7 bases between them. The CDR3: CASSIGLVTDTQYF. CDR3 sequence (DNA): TGTGCCAGTAGTATAGGGCTGGTCACAGATACGCAGTATTTT.

To note about this clonotype: One junction end does not reproduce the germline sequence, and a read error may be involved. V is TRBV29-1 and J is TRBJ1-1; tentative D call: TRBD1 (5 bases). The CDR3 has 13 residues. Per the germline V gene, CDR1 is SQVTM and CDR2 is ANQGSEA. DNA of the CDR3: TGCAGCGTTGCCCGGGGGGGGAACTCTGAAGCTTTCTTT. Its translation is CSVARGGNSEAFF.

As to this clonotype: This sequence may be a read error, since a much larger clone differs from it by one base. The V gene is TRBV6-1, the J gene TRBJ2-7, with TRBD2 matching 9 bases. The CDR3 is 15 amino acids. Germline CDR1 and CDR2: MNHNS and SASEGT. CDR3 amino acids: CATSAEAGGPYEQYF. CDR3 in DNA: TGTGCCACCAGTGCTGAAGCGGGAGGACCCTACGAGCAGTACTTC.

Many counts were recorded for this clonotype. V and J are TRBV18 and TRBJ2-5; 7 bases line up with TRBD2. This CDR3 has 13 residues. Trimming cost V 1 base and J 5 bases; bases outside gene matches: 1. CDR1 is KGHSH and CDR2 is LQKENI in the germline V gene. DNA of the CDR3: TGTGCCAGCTCACCACAGGGAGGGGAGACCCAGTACTTC. It translates to CASSPQGGETQYF.

A few counts support this clonotype. The CDR3 protein is CAWSVLLSDTQYF. The DNA for the CDR3 is TGTGCCTGGAGTGTACTTTTATCGGATACGCAGTATTTT. This chain uses TRBV30 with TRBJ2-3, with D uncertain. Germline V lookup: CDR1 GTSNPN, CDR2 SVGIG (reference sequence). The CDR3 length is 13 residues. The V end was cut by 0 bases, the J end by 6 bases, with 10 bases between.

Ten or more counts support this clonotype. The chain combines TRBV2 with TRBJ2-3; the D is unclear. The CDR3 is 11 residues long. The germline V gene encodes CDR1 SNHLY and CDR2 FYNNEI. V lost 4 bases and J 7 bases, leaving 6 bases between the germline ends. The CDR3 region is CASSAQNTQYF. The CDR3 DNA reads as TGTGCCAGCAGTGCACAGAATACGCAGTATTTT. The full variable domain, with the rest looked up from reference TRBV2 and TRBJ2-3, is EPEVTQTPSHQVTQMGQEVILRCVPISNHLYFYWYRQILGQKVEFLVSFYNNEISEKSEIFDDQFSVERPDGSNFTLKIRSTKLEDSAMYFCASSAQNTQYFGPGTRLTVL.

This clonotype was counted ten times or more. The chain recombines TRBV6-1 with TRBJ1-1; the match to TRBD1 covers 9 bases. J lost 3 bases, V lost 6 bases, and 5 bases had no gene match. The CDR3 consists of 14 residues. Germline CDR1 reads MNHNS; CDR2 reads SASEGT. The CDR3 nucleotides read TGTGCCAGCAGCTTACAGGGGGCAGACACTGAAGCTTTCTTT. Translating gives CASSLQGADTEAFF.

This clonotype was detected only a few times. V is TRBV24-1 and J is TRBJ2-2; D gene uncertain. The CDR3 has 15 amino acids. Germline CDR1 reads KGHDR; CDR2 reads SFDVKD. V lost 12 bases and J lost 3, with 19 bases in between. CDR3 nucleotides: TGTGCCTCCGCAGGTGGGTTTGCGGACACCGGGGAGCTGTTTTTT. Protein: CASAGGFADTGELFF.

This clonotype came up many times. The V call is TRBV11-3, the J call TRBJ2-7, with D possibly being TRBD1 or TRBD2 (5 bases each). The CDR3 covers 15 residues. Germline CDR1 and CDR2: SGHNT and YENEEA. The ends were cut back, 5 bases at V and 5 bases at J, with 19 bases in the middle. For the CDR3, the DNA is TGTGCCAGCAGCGATACGACCAGGGCTAGCCACGAGCAGTACTTC. Protein sequence: CASSDTTRASHEQYF. Drawing the rest from reference TRBV11-3 and TRBJ2-7, the complete variable domain is EAGVVQSPRYKIIEKKQPVAFWCNPISGHNTLYWYLQNLGQGPELLIRYENEEAVDDSQLPKDRFSAERLKGVDSTLKIQPAELGDSAVYLCASSDTTRASHEQYFGPGTRLTVT.

This clonotype was seen only a few times. V gene TRBV20-1 combines with J gene TRBJ1-1, with a tentative D call TRBD1 (5 bases). The CDR3 length is 12 residues. Germline CDR1 and CDR2: DFQATT and SNEGSKA (reference sequence). V lost 6 bases and J lost 1, with 9 bases in between. CDR3 in amino acids: CSAYDRNTEAFF. The DNA of the CDR3 is TGCAGTGCCTACGACAGGAACACTGAAGCTTTCTTT.

In its sample, this clonotype was seen a few times. The chain links TRBV20-1 to TRBJ1-5, with TRBD1 matching 7 bases. This CDR3 has 15 residues. Germline V gene lookup returns CDR1 DFQATT and CDR2 SNEGSKA (reference sequence). V dropped 2 bases and J dropped 2; count of bases not matched to a gene: 6. DNA for the CDR3: TGCAGTGCTAGAAGAGGGGGCGGAGGCAATCAGCCCCAGCATTTT. It encodes CSARRGGGGNQPQHF.

In this sample, this clonotype turned up many times. The V gene is TRBV12-3 or TRBV12-4, the J gene TRBJ2-1, with 7 bases matching TRBD2. The CDR3 loop spans 15 amino acids. V lost 6 bases, J lost 7 bases, and 12 bases stayed unmatched. CDR3 nucleotide sequence: TGTGCCAGCAGCCCGATCCTCAGAGCGGGAAATGAGCAGTTCTTC. Amino acids: CASSPILRAGNEQFF.

This clonotype has just a few counts. The chain recombines TRBV12-3 or TRBV12-4 with TRBJ2-5, with unresolved D. V lost 1 base, J lost 4 bases, and 10 bases lay in between. This CDR3 contains 14 residues. The CDR3: CASSLDSRRETQYF. The CDR3 nucleotides read TGTGCCAGCAGTTTAGACTCCAGACGAGAGACCCAGTACTTC.

This clonotype was counted only a few times. The V and J genes are TRBV9 and TRBJ1-1; D call uncertain. The germline V gene has CDR1 SGDLS and CDR2 YYNGEE. This CDR3 is 15 amino acids long. Trimming removed 4 bases at V and 0 bases at J, with 13 bases between. CDR3 residues: CASSRLGGMNTEAFF. In nucleotides, the CDR3 is TGTGCCAGCAGCCGACTTGGTGGTATGAACACTGAAGCTTTCTTT.

V gene TRBV6-4 combines with J gene TRBJ1-2; TRBD1 might be the D (5 bases). This CDR3 has 13 residues. CDR1 is MRHNA and CDR2 is SNTAGT in the germline V gene. V lost 0 bases to trimming and J lost 4 bases, with 6 bases between them. CDR3 sequence reads: CASSDSGGYGYTF. CDR3 in DNA: TGTGCCAGCAGTGACTCGGGGGGCTATGGCTACACCTTC.

This clonotype occurred many times. The rearrangement uses TRBV29-1 and TRBJ1-1; D is unresolved. V was shortened by 4 bases and J by 0 bases, with 3 bases between the two germline ends. Germline CDR1 is SQVTM and CDR2 is ANQGSEA. The CDR3 is 11 amino acids. For the CDR3, the DNA is TGCAGCGTTGCGATGAACACTGAAGCTTTCTTT. Its translation: CSVAMNTEAFF.

As to this clonotype: Since a much larger clone is just one base distant, this may be a read error. V and J are TRBV12-3 or TRBV12-4 and TRBJ2-1, with D possibly matching TRBD1 (6 bases). This CDR3 is 15 amino acids long. V lost 5 bases and J 6 bases, leaving 17 bases between the germline ends. In DNA form, the CDR3 reads TGTGCCAGCAGTCCCCCAGGGGCGGTGGGCAATGAGCAGTTCTTC. Its translation is CASSPPGAVGNEQFF.

V and J are TRBV6-1 and TRBJ2-1; possible D gene TRBD1, 6 bases. The germline V gene encodes CDR1 MNHNS and CDR2 SASEGT. The CDR3 contains 13 residues. V shed 10 bases and J shed 9 bases, with 19 bases lying between them. CDR3 sequence (DNA): TGTGCCACCACCTACTCAGGGGCGGGTGAGCAGTTCTTC. It yields the protein CATTYSGAGEQFF.

A remark on this clonotype: A clone one base away is much larger, so this may be a read error. V and J are TRBV7-3 and TRBJ2-1; 10 nucleotides agree with TRBD2. J lost 6 bases, V lost 4 bases, and 6 bases had no gene match. Germline loops: CDR1 SGHTA, CDR2 FQGTGA. The CDR3 has 15 residues. In DNA, the CDR3 is TGTGCCAGCAGCTCCGGGACTAGCGCCATCAATGAGCAGTTCTTC. Amino acid sequence: CASSSGTSAINEQFF.

The chain combines TRBV3-1 with TRBJ1-1, with D uncertain. The CDR3 totals 13 residues. The V end lost 4 bases, the J end lost 5 bases, and 11 bases lay between the germline ends. CDR1 LGHDT and CDR2 YNNKEL come from the germline V gene (reference sequence). The CDR3, as DNA: TGTGCCAGCAGCCGAGGAGTAAGTACTGAAGCTTTCTTT. Residues: CASSRGVSTEAFF.

The table lists this clonotype with many counts. The chain combines TRBV24-1 with TRBJ2-1, with TRBD2 matching over 15 bases. Unmatched junction bases numbered 4, after V lost 4 bases and J lost 7 bases. The CDR3 runs 16 residues. CDR1 KGHDR and CDR2 SFDVKD come from the germline V gene. The CDR3 is CATSDPGLAGGNEQFF. Here the CDR3 DNA reads TGTGCCACCAGTGACCCCGGACTAGCGGGAGGGAATGAGCAGTTCTTC.

This clonotype was recorded once. The gene calls are TRBV25-1 and TRBJ2-5; the match to TRBD2 covers 8 bases. V dropped 3 bases and J dropped 5; count of bases not matched to a gene: 8. Germline loops: CDR1 MGHDK, CDR2 SYGVNS. The CDR3 consists of 15 residues. CDR3 loop: CASSDWAGGGETQYF. The CDR3 bases are TGTGCCAGCAGTGATTGGGCGGGAGGAGGGGAGACCCAGTACTTC.

This clonotype was seen a few times. The rearrangement joins TRBV11-2 to TRBJ1-2, with 7 bases that match TRBD1. CDR3 size: 14 residues. Germline CDR1 SGHAT, CDR2 FQNNGV. The trim removed 5 bases at V and 3 bases at J, leaving 6 bases unmatched. CDR3 protein: CASSPTGSYYGYTF. The CDR3 DNA reads as TGTGCCAGCAGCCCGACAGGGAGCTACTATGGCTACACCTTC.